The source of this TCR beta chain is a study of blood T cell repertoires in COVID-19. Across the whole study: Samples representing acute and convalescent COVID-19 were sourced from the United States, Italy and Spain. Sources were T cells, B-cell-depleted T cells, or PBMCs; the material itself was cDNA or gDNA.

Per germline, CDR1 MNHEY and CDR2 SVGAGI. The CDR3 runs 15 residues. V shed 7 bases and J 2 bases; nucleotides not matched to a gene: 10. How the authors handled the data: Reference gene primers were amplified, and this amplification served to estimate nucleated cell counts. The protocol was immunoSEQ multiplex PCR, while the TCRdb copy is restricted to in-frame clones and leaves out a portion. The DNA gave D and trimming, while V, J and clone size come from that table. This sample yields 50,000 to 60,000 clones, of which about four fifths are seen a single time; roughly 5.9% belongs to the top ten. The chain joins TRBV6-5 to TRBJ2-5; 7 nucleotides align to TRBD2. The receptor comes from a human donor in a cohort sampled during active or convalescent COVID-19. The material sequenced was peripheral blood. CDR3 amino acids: CASTLNEAGQETQYF. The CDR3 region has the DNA TGTGCCAGCACTCTGAACGAAGCGGGGCAAGAGACCCAGTACTTC.